The rows below give T cell receptor beta chains drawn from one sample of a study of T cell repertoires in cytomegalovirus infection. MiXCR was run by TCRdb on the reads, yielding one entry per CDR3 protein. In the table there are around 350,000 distinct CDR3 sequences, roughly 18% of which are singletons. The sample comprised PBMCs. All receptors come from a human donor in good health (CMV status not recorded). Some clones in this sample may be carry-over from other donors' samples. Both conserved end residues are part of each CDR3. The order of the fields is clone size, D gene, J gene, V gene, CDR3 DNA, CDR3 protein. A D gene is named only where the DNA matches it firmly. The size of a clone is reported for some rows only, either as once, few or many, or as a class for expanded clones.

clone_size: many
d_call: TRBD2
j_call: TRBJ2-1
v_call: TRBV7-2
cdr3_nt: TGTGCCAGCAGTTCGACTTGGCGGGGGGGCAGTGAGCAGTTCTTC
cdr3_aa: CASSSTWRGGSEQFF

clone_size: many
d_call: TRBD1
j_call: TRBJ2-2
v_call: TRBV7-2
cdr3_nt: TGTGCCAGCAGCTTAGCAATCCTTACAGGGGTTAACACCGGGGAGCTGTTTTTT
cdr3_aa: CASSLAILTGVNTGELFF

clone_size: .
d_call: .
j_call: TRBJ2-5
v_call: TRBV11-2
cdr3_nt: TGTGCCAGCACCCGCTCGACAGAAGAGACCCAGTACTTC
cdr3_aa: CASTRSTEETQYF

clone_size: many
d_call: .
j_call: TRBJ2-3
v_call: TRBV7-8
cdr3_nt: TGTGCCAGCAGCTTAGGCTACGGGGGCATTTATACGCAGTATTTT
cdr3_aa: CASSLGYGGIYTQYF

clone_size: few
d_call: TRBD1
j_call: TRBJ1-4
v_call: TRBV9
cdr3_nt: TGTGCCAGCAGCGTAGAGGACAGGGGTTGGGCGCCAACTAATGAAAAACTGTTTTTT
cdr3_aa: CASSVEDRGWAPTNEKLFF

clone_size: few
d_call: TRBD2
j_call: TRBJ2-7
v_call: TRBV20-1
cdr3_nt: TGCAGTGCTAGGCAAGGGACTAGGCCCTACGAGCAGTACTTC
cdr3_aa: CSARQGTRPYEQYF

clone_size: few
d_call: .
j_call: TRBJ2-5
v_call: TRBV7-2
cdr3_nt: TGTGCCAGCAGCTTAGGACTCGGCATCCCGGGGGAGACCCAGTACTTC
cdr3_aa: CASSLGLGIPGETQYF

clone_size: many
d_call: TRBD2
j_call: TRBJ2-5
v_call: TRBV7-2
cdr3_nt: TGTGCCAGCAGCTTAGCTGGGACTAGGGGGCAAGAGACCCAGTACTTC
cdr3_aa: CASSLAGTRGQETQYF

clone_size: many
d_call: .
j_call: TRBJ2-6
v_call: TRBV10-3
cdr3_nt: TGTGCCATCAGTGAACGGGCTACTGGGGCCAACGTCCTGACTTTC
cdr3_aa: CAISERATGANVLTF

clone_size: few
d_call: .
j_call: TRBJ2-7
v_call: TRBV12-3/TRBV12-4
cdr3_nt: TGTGCCAGTAACCGGGACTCTTCCTACGAGCAGTACTTC
cdr3_aa: CASNRDSSYEQYF

clone_size: .
d_call: .
j_call: TRBJ2-3
v_call: TRBV28
cdr3_nt: TGTGTCAGCGAAGGGGGCACAGATACGCAGTATTTT
cdr3_aa: CVSEGGTDTQYF

clone_size: many
d_call: .
j_call: TRBJ2-3
v_call: TRBV27
cdr3_nt: TGTGCCAGCAGCCCTCGACTAGATCCCACAGATACGCAGTATTTT
cdr3_aa: CASSPRLDPTDTQYF

clone_size: many
d_call: .
j_call: TRBJ2-2
v_call: TRBV7-8
cdr3_nt: TGTGCCAGCAGCCAGAAACGGGGCGTAGGGGAGCTGTTTTTT
cdr3_aa: CASSQKRGVGELFF

clone_size: many
d_call: .
j_call: TRBJ2-2
v_call: TRBV12-3/TRBV12-4
cdr3_nt: TGTGCCAGCAGTTTGAGTACCGCCGGGGAGCTGTTTTTT
cdr3_aa: CASSLSTAGELFF

clone_size: .
d_call: .
j_call: TRBJ2-1
v_call: TRBV9
cdr3_nt: TGTGCCAGCAGCGCAGGTCCGAACAATGAGCAGTTCTTC
cdr3_aa: CASSAGPNNEQFF

clone_size: few
d_call: .
j_call: TRBJ2-1
v_call: TRBV7-2
cdr3_nt: TGTGCCAGCAGCTTGCCCCAACTTGGTTACAATGAGCAGTTCTTC
cdr3_aa: CASSLPQLGYNEQFF

clone_size: many
d_call: .
j_call: TRBJ2-7
v_call: TRBV2
cdr3_nt: TGTGCCAGCCTAATTGGTTCCGAGCAGTACTTC
cdr3_aa: CASLIGSEQYF

clone_size: few
d_call: .
j_call: TRBJ2-3
v_call: TRBV7-2
cdr3_nt: TGTGCCAGCAGCTTTAGGCGGGATACAGATACGCAGTATTTT
cdr3_aa: CASSFRRDTDTQYF

clone_size: many
d_call: .
j_call: TRBJ2-1
v_call: TRBV4-1
cdr3_nt: TGCGCCAGCAGCCCCCGCTCCATGGGGGAGCAGTTCTTC
cdr3_aa: CASSPRSMGEQFF

clone_size: many
d_call: .
j_call: TRBJ2-7
v_call: TRBV7-8
cdr3_nt: TGTGCCAGCAGTATAGGACAGTCGATCTCCTACGAGCAGTACTTC
cdr3_aa: CASSIGQSISYEQYF

clone_size: many
d_call: TRBD1
j_call: TRBJ2-7
v_call: TRBV12-3/TRBV12-4
cdr3_nt: TGTGCCAGCACCCCGGGACAGGGGGCCGGCGAGCAGTACTTC
cdr3_aa: CASTPGQGAGEQYF

clone_size: few
d_call: TRBD2
j_call: TRBJ2-3
v_call: TRBV20-1
cdr3_nt: TGCAGTGCTACCTTCCCGGGGGGTGATACGCAGTATTTT
cdr3_aa: CSATFPGGDTQYF

clone_size: few
d_call: TRBD1
j_call: TRBJ2-5
v_call: TRBV11-3
cdr3_nt: TGTGCCAGCAGCTTAGGAGGGACAGAACAAGAGACCCAGTACTTC
cdr3_aa: CASSLGGTEQETQYF

clone_size: few
d_call: .
j_call: TRBJ2-3
v_call: TRBV20-1
cdr3_nt: TGCAGTGCTAGACCCCCCTTCGGGCAGCGTTATAGCACAGATACGCAGTATTTT
cdr3_aa: CSARPPFGQRYSTDTQYF

clone_size: .
d_call: .
j_call: TRBJ1-6
v_call: TRBV7-2
cdr3_nt: TGTGCCAGCAGCTTAGTGCCGGTGGGGCTCTCACCCCTCCACTTT
cdr3_aa: CASSLVPVGLSPLHF

clone_size: many
d_call: .
j_call: TRBJ2-5
v_call: TRBV10-3
cdr3_nt: TGTGCCACCAAGGTAGCCTCGTCCATGGGAGAGACCCAGTACTTC
cdr3_aa: CATKVASSMGETQYF

clone_size: .
d_call: .
j_call: TRBJ2-1
v_call: TRBV6-2/TRBV6-3
cdr3_nt: TGTGCCAGCAGACCGGACTACGATGAGCAGTTCTTC
cdr3_aa: CASRPDYDEQFF

clone_size: many
d_call: TRBD2
j_call: TRBJ2-1
v_call: TRBV7-2
cdr3_nt: TGTGCCAGCAGCTTAGCGGCGGGGCGGGGGGTTCTTGAGCAGTTCTTC
cdr3_aa: CASSLAAGRGVLEQFF

clone_size: .
d_call: .
j_call: TRBJ2-1
v_call: TRBV10-2
cdr3_nt: TGCGCCAGCATTTTAAGCGGATCCTACAATGAGCAGTTCTTC
cdr3_aa: CASILSGSYNEQFF

clone_size: many
d_call: .
j_call: TRBJ2-5
v_call: TRBV6-1
cdr3_nt: TGTGCCAGCACCACGAAGTCCGAGACCCAGTACTTC
cdr3_aa: CASTTKSETQYF

clone_size: .
d_call: TRBD1
j_call: TRBJ2-7
v_call: TRBV28
cdr3_nt: TGTGCCAGCAGTTCCTTAAGCCGGGACAGGGCCACCTACGAGCAGTACTTC
cdr3_aa: CASSSLSRDRATYEQYF

clone_size: .
d_call: .
j_call: TRBJ2-5
v_call: TRBV7-9
cdr3_nt: TGTGCCAGCAGCTTAGGAGGACCCGGAAAGACCCAGTACTTC
cdr3_aa: CASSLGGPGKTQYF

clone_size: many
d_call: .
j_call: TRBJ2-3
v_call: TRBV4-2
cdr3_nt: TGTGCCAGCAGCCAAGATCGCGGGGGCAACACAGATACGCAGTATTTT
cdr3_aa: CASSQDRGGNTDTQYF

clone_size: many
d_call: .
j_call: TRBJ2-5
v_call: TRBV19
cdr3_nt: TGTGCCAGTAGTATCGCTGACCTATCAGAGACCCAGTACTTC
cdr3_aa: CASSIADLSETQYF

clone_size: .
d_call: TRBD2
j_call: TRBJ2-1
v_call: TRBV11-3
cdr3_nt: TGTGCCAGCAGCTTAGGGACTAGGGCCTTCCATGAGCAGTTCTTC
cdr3_aa: CASSLGTRAFHEQFF

clone_size: few
d_call: .
j_call: TRBJ1-1
v_call: TRBV15
cdr3_nt: TGTGCCACCAGCAGATCTATTAACCTGAACACTGAAGCTTTCTTT
cdr3_aa: CATSRSINLNTEAFF

clone_size: many
d_call: .
j_call: TRBJ1-6
v_call: TRBV12-3/TRBV12-4
cdr3_nt: TGTGCCAGCAGTTTTGGGGTGGATTCACCCCTCCACTTT
cdr3_aa: CASSFGVDSPLHF

clone_size: many
d_call: TRBD2
j_call: TRBJ2-7
v_call: TRBV7-2
cdr3_nt: TGTGCCAGCAGCTTAGGGGGCGGGAGGGGGATATCCTACGAGCAGTACTTC
cdr3_aa: CASSLGGGRGISYEQYF

clone_size: .
d_call: TRBD2
j_call: TRBJ2-2
v_call: TRBV20-1
cdr3_nt: TGCAGTGCTAGAGTTCCTGGAGCGGGAGGCTTCACCGGGGAGCTGTTTTTT
cdr3_aa: CSARVPGAGGFTGELFF

clone_size: .
d_call: .
j_call: TRBJ2-1
v_call: TRBV19
cdr3_nt: TGTGCCAGTAGTATAGAAAGGAGCGGCCAGCAGTTCTTC
cdr3_aa: CASSIERSGQQFF

clone_size: many
d_call: TRBD2
j_call: TRBJ2-3
v_call: TRBV7-9
cdr3_nt: TGTGCCAGCAGCATGACTAGCGGGGGGAACACAGATACGCAGTATTTT
cdr3_aa: CASSMTSGGNTDTQYF

clone_size: .
d_call: .
j_call: TRBJ1-5
v_call: TRBV28
cdr3_nt: TGTGCCAGCACCCAATGGACAGTAAGGTTTCAGCCCCAGCATTTT
cdr3_aa: CASTQWTVRFQPQHF

clone_size: few
d_call: TRBD2
j_call: TRBJ2-4
v_call: TRBV12-3/TRBV12-4
cdr3_nt: TGTGCCAGCAGTTTCGGGACTAGCGGGACTCTAGCCAAAAACATTCAGTACTTC
cdr3_aa: CASSFGTSGTLAKNIQYF

clone_size: .
d_call: .
j_call: TRBJ2-1
v_call: TRBV11-1
cdr3_nt: TGTGCCAGCTCGGACCTGTCGATATCCAATGAGCAGTTCTTC
cdr3_aa: CASSDLSISNEQFF

clone_size: many
d_call: .
j_call: TRBJ2-1
v_call: TRBV12-3/TRBV12-4
cdr3_nt: TGTGCCAGCAGTTTTTTGGGGGGTCCATCCTACAATGAGCAGTTCTTC
cdr3_aa: CASSFLGGPSYNEQFF

clone_size: many
d_call: TRBD2
j_call: TRBJ2-7
v_call: TRBV20-1
cdr3_nt: TGCAGTGCTCCGACGTGGGGTAGCGGGGACTCCAGCTCCTACGAGCAGTACTTC
cdr3_aa: CSAPTWGSGDSSSYEQYF